This TCR beta chain was identified during a study of persistence of HIV-infected CD4 T cells. To note about this clone: Antigen specificity is unknown.

The libraries were made with immunoSEQ version 4 in survey mode. Genomic DNA was diluted to 10 ng/uL, up to 1 ug per sample. TCRdb keeps only in-frame clones here, not all; method: immunoSEQ multiplex PCR. The sample shows around 26,000 clones, under 80% of them seen only once. Germline V gene lookup returns CDR1 SGDLS and CDR2 YYNGEE. Trimming removed 0 bases at V and 8 bases at J, with 8 bases between. CDR3 size: 13 residues. The stimulus was an HIV-1 Gag 15-mer peptide pool, 0.85 to 1 ug/peptide/mL. Sorting selected CD4+ T cells upregulating both CD40 ligand and CD69. Adults with HIV-1 started suppressive ART while chronically infected. PBMCs were depleted of CD8+ T cells before stimulation.

The chain uses TRBV9 and TRBJ1-4, with D hard to call. The starting material was CD4+ T cells sorted from PBMCs after roughly 17-hour stimulation, obtained from a patient who received antiretroviral therapy. This clonotype was sampled from an adult man with HIV who was CMV-seropositive. The CDR3 DNA sequence: TGTGCCAGCAGCGTAGCTCCTCGGGAAAAACTGTTTTTT. Translated, it gives CASSVAPREKLFF.